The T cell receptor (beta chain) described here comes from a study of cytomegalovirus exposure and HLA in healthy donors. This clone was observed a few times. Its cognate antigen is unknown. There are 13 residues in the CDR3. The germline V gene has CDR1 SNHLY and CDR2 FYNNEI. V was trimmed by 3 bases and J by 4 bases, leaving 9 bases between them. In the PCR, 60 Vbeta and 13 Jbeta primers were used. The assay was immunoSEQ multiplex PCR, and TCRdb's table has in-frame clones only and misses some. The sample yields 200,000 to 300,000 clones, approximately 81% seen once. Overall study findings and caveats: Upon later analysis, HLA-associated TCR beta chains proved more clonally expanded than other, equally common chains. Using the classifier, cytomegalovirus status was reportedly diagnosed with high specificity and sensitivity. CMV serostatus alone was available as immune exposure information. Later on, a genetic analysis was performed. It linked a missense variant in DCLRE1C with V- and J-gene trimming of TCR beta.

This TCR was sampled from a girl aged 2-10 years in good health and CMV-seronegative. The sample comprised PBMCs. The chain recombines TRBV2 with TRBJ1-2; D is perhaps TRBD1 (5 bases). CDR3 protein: CASSDGTIYGYTF. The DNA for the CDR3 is TGTGCCAGCAGTGACGGGACTATCTATGGCTACACCTTC.